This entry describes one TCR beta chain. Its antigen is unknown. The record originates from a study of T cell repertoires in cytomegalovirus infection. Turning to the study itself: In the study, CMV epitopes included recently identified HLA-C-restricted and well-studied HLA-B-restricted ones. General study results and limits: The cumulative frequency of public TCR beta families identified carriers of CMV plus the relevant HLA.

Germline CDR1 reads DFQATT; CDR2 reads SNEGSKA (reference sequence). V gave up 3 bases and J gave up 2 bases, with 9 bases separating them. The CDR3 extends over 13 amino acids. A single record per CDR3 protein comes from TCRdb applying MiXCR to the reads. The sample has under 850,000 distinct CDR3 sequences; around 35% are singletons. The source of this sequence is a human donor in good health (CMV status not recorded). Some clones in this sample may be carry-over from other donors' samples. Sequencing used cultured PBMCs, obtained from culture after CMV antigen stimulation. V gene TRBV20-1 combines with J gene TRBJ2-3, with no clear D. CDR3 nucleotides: TGCAGTGCTAGTGATATCTCCACAGATACGCAGTATTTT. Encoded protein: CSASDISTDTQYF.